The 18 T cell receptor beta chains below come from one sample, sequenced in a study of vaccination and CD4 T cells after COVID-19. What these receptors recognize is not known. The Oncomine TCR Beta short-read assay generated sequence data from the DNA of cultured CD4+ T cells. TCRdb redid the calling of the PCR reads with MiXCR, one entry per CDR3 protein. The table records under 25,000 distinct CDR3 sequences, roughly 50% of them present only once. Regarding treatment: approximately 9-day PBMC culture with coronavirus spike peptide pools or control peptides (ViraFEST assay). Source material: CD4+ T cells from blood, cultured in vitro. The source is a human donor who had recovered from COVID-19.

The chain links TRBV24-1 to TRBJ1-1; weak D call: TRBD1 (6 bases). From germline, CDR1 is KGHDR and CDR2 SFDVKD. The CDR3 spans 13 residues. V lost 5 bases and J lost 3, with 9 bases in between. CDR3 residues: CATSAHRDTEAFF. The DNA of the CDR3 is TGTGCCACCAGTGCCCACAGGGACACTGAAGCTTTCTTT.

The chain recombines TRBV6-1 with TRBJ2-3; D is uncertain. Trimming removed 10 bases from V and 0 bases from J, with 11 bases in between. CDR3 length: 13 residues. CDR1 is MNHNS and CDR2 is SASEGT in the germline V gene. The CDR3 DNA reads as TGTGCCATAGCCACGGATAGCACAGATACGCAGTATTTT. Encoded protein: CAIATDSTDTQYF.

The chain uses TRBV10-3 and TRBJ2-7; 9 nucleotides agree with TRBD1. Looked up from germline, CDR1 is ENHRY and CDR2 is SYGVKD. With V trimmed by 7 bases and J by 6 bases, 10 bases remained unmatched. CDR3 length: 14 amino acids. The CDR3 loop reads CAIKTDRGSLEQYF. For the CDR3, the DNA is TGTGCCATCAAAACGGACAGGGGATCCCTCGAGCAGTACTTC.

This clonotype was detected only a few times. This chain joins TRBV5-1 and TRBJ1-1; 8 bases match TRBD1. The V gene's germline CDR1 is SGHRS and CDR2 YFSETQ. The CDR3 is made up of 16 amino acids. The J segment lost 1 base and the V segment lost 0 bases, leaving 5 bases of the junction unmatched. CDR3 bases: TGCGCCAGCAGCTTGGAGCCAGGGGGCGAGAACACTGAAGCTTTCTTT. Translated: CASSLEPGGENTEAFF.

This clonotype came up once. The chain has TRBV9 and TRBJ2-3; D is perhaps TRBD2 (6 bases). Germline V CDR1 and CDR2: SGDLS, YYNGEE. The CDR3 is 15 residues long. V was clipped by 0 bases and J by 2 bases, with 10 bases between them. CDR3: CASSVGGAATDTQYF. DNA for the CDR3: TGTGCCAGCAGCGTAGGCGGGGCCGCCACAGATACGCAGTATTTT. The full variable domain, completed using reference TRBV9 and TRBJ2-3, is DSGVTQTPKHLITATGQRVTLRCSPRSGDLSVYWYQQSLDQGLQFLIQYYNGEERAKGNILERFSAQQFPDLHSELNLSSLELGDSALYFCASSVGGAATDTQYFGPGTRLTVL.

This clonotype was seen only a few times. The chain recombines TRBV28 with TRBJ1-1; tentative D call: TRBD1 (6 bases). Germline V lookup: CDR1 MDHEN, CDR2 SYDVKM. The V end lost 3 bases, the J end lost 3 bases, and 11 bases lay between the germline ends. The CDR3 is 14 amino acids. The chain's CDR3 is CASSLQGSYTEAFF. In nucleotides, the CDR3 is TGTGCCAGCAGTTTGCAGGGGTCTTACACTGAAGCTTTCTTT.

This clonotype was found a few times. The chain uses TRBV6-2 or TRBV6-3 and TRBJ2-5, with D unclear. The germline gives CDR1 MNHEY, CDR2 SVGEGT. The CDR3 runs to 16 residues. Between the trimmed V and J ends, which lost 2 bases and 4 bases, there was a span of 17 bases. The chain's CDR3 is CASSYPVGPTGETQYF. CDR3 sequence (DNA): TGTGCCAGCAGTTACCCCGTGGGTCCTACGGGAGAGACCCAGTACTTC.

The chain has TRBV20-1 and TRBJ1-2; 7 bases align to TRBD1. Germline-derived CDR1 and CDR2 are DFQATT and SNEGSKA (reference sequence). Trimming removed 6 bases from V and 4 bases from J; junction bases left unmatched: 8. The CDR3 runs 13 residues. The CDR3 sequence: CSASRDSLYGYTF. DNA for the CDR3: TGCAGTGCCAGCCGGGACAGCCTCTATGGCTACACCTTC.

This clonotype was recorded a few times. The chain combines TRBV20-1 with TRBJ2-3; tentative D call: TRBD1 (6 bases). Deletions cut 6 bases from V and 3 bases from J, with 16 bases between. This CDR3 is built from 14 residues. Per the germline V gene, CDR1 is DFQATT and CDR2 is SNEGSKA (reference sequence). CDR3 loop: CSARGTPSTDTQYF. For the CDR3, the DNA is TGCAGTGCGCGTGGGACACCATCTACAGATACGCAGTATTTT.

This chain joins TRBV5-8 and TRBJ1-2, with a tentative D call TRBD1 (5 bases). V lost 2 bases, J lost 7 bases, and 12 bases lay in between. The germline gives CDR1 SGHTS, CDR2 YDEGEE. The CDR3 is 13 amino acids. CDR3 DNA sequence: TGTGCCAGCAGCTTAGGGGTGCAGTCTGGCTACACCTTC. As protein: CASSLGVQSGYTF.

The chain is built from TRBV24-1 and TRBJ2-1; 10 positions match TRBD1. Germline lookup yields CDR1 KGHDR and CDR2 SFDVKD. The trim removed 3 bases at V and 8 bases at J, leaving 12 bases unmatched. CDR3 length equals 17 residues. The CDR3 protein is CATSDPRAGTGVYEQFF. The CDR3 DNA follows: TGTGCCACCAGTGATCCCAGAGCCGGGACAGGGGTCTATGAGCAGTTCTTC.

DNA for the CDR3: TGTGCCAGCAGCCCTACCCTCGACCGAAACATTCAGTACTTC. Translating gives CASSPTLDRNIQYF. The V call is TRBV27, the J call TRBJ2-4; D gene ambiguous. This CDR3 comprises 14 residues. V was clipped by 6 bases and J by 6 bases, with 15 bases between them. The germline CDR1 and CDR2 sequences are MNHEY and SMNVEV (reference sequence).

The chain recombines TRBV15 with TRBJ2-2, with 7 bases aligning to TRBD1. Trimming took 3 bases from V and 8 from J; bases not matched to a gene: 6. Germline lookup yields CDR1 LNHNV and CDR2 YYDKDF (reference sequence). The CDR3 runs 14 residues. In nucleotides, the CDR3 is TGTGCCACCAGCAGCCCAGGGGGTAGGGGGGAGCTGTTTTTT. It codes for CATSSPGGRGELFF.

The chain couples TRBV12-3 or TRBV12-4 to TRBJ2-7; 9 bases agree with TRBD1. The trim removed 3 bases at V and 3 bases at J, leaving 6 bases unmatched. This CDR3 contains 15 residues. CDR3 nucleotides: TGTGCCAGCAGTTTCAGGACAGGGGCCGTCTACGAGCAGTACTTC. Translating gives CASSFRTGAVYEQYF.

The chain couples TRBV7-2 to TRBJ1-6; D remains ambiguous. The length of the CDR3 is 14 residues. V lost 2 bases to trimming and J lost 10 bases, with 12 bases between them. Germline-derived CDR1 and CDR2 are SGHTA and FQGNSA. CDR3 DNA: TGTGCCAGCAGCTTATTCTCGATGGAGTCACCCCTCCACTTT. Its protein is CASSLFSMESPLHF.

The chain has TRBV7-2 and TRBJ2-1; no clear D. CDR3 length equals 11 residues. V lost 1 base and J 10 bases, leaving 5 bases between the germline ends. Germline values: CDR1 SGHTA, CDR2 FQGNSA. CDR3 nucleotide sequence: TGTGCCAGCAGCTTAGAGGTCGAGCAGTTCTTC. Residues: CASSLEVEQFF.

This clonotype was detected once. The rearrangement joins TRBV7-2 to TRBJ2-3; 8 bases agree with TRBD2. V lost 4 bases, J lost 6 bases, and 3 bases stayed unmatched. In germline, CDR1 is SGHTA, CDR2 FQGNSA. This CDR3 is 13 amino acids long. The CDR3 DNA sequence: TGTGCCAGCAGCTACCAGCGGGGGGATACGCAGTATTTT. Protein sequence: CASSYQRGDTQYF.

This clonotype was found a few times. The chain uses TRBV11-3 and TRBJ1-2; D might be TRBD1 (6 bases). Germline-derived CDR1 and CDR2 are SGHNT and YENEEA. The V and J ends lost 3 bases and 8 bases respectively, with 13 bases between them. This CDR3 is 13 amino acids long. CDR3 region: CASSFIGGIGYTF. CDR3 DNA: TGTGCCAGCAGCTTCATAGGGGGTATAGGCTACACCTTC.